This T cell receptor beta chain was identified in a study of identical twins. The CDR3 is 11 amino acids. The V gene's germline CDR1 is KGHSH and CDR2 LQKENI. V shed 6 bases and J 11 bases; nucleotides not matched to a gene: 4. From the 5' RACE reads, TCRdb called clonotypes with MiXCR, one entry per CDR3 protein. Among about 190,000 distinct CDR3 sequences, approximately 16% were seen once, and the ten largest hold over 35%. Regarding this clonotype: Antigen: not known.

General study findings and limits: Possibly, invariant MAIT and iNKT cells partly confounded zero-insertion analyses.

These records were also assigned to another study, of T cells expressing NK-cell markers.

The sequencing input was CD8+ T cells sorted from blood. This TCR was recovered from a woman younger than 35 in good health. V and J are TRBV18 and TRBJ2-1; 7 positions match TRBD1. This chain's CDR3 is CASSPGQQQFF. Here the CDR3 DNA reads TGTGCCAGCTCCCCGGGACAGCAGCAGTTCTTC.